The text below deals with one T cell receptor (beta chain). What it binds is unknown. Through Arm-PCR of CDR3 regions and iRepertoire HTBI primers, TCR beta libraries were built. MiXCR, applied by TCRdb to the multiplex PCR reads, yields one record per CDR3 protein. Of roughly 500,000 distinct CDR3 sequences listed, under 25% were seen once; the top ten hold around 14%. Stated time point: persistent/refractory GD, antithyroid drugs over 5 years with positive TRAb. The authors made the TCR library using RNA they extracted from PBMCs. The CDR3 has 17 amino acids. Trimming cost V 4 bases and J 0 bases, with 13 bases left between them. Germline assignment: CDR1 SNHLY and CDR2 FYNNEI. This record comes from a study of regulatory T cells in long-lasting Graves disease. Whole-study results and caveats: TRBV28, TRBJ1-2 and TRBJ2-5 were segments that persistent disease favored.

The clonotype comes from a female donor with Graves disease. The rearrangement joins TRBV2 to TRBJ1-6; no firm D call. The sample in question was peripheral blood mononuclear cells (PBMCs), obtained when the disease was refractory, from a patient treated with antithyroid drugs. The CDR3 reads CASSVMKTSSYNSPLHF. In DNA form, the CDR3 reads TGTGCCAGCAGTGTCATGAAGACGAGCTCCTATAATTCACCCCTCCACTTT.